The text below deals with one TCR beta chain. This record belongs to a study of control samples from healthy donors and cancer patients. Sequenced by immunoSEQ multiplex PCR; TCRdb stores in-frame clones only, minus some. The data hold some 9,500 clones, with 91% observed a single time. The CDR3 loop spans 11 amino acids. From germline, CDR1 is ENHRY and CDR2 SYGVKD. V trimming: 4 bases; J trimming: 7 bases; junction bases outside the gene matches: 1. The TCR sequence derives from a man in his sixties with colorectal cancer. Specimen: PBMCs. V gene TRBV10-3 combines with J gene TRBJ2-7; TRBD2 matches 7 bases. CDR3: CAISGGGEQYF. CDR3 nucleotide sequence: TGTGCCATCAGTGGGGGAGGGGAGCAGTACTTC.